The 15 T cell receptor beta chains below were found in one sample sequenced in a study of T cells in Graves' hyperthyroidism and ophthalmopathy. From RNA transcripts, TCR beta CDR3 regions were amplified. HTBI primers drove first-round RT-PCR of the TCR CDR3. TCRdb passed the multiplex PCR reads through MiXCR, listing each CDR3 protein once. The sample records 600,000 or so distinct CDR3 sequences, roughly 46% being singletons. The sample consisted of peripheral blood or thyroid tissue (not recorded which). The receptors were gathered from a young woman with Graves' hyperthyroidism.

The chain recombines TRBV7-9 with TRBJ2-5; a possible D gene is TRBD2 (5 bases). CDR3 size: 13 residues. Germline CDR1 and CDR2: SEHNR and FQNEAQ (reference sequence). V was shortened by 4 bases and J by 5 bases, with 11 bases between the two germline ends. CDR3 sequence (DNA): TGTGCCAGCAGCTCCGGGAACCCTGAGACCCAGTACTTC. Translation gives CASSSGNPETQYF.

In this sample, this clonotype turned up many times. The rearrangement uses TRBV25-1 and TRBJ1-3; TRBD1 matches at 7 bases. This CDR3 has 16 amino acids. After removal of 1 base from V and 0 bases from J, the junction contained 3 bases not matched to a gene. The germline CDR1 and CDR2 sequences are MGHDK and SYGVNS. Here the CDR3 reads CASSEWDSSSGNTIYF. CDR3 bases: TGTGCCAGCAGTGAATGGGACAGTTCCTCTGGAAACACCATATATTTT.

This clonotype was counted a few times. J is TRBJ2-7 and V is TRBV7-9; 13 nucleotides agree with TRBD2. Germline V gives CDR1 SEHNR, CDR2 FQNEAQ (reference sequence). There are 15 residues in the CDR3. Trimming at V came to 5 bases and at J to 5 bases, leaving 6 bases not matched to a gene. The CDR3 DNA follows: TGTGCCAGCAGCGCCGGACTAGCGGGAGTGGACGAGCAGTACTTC. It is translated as CASSAGLAGVDEQYF.

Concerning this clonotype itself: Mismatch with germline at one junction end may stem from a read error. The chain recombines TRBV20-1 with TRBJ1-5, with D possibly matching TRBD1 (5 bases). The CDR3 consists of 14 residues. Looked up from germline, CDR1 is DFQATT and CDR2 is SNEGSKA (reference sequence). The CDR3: CSARGENWFEPQHF. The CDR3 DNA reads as TGCAGTGCCAGAGGGGAAAATTGGTTCGAGCCCCAGCATTTT.

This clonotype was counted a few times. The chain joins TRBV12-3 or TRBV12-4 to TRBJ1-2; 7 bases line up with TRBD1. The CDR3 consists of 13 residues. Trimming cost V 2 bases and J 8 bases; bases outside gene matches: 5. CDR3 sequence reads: CASSLITGEGYTF. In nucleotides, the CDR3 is TGTGCCAGCAGTTTAATCACAGGGGAAGGCTACACCTTC.

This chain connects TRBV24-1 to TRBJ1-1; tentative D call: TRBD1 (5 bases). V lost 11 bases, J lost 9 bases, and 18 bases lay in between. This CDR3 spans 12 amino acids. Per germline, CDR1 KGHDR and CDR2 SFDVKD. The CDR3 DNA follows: TGTGCCAGCTCACCCGTGAAGGGGAAAGCTTTCTTT. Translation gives CASSPVKGKAFF.

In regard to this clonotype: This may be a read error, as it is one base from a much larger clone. CDR3 nucleotides: TGTGCCAGCAGTGAGTCGGTGGACAGTAATTCACCCCTCCACTTT. Amino acid sequence: CASSESVDSNSPLHF. The V and J genes are TRBV10-3 and TRBJ1-6; weak D call: TRBD1 (6 bases). Germline CDR1 ENHRY, CDR2 SYGVKD. CDR3 length: 15 residues.

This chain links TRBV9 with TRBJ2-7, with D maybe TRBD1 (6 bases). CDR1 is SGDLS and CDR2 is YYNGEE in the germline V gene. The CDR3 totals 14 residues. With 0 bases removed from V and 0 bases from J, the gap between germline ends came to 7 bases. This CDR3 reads CASSVEGHSYEQYF. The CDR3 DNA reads TGTGCCAGCAGCGTAGAGGGACACTCCTACGAGCAGTACTTC. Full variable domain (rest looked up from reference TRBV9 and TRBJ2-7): DSGVTQTPKHLITATGQRVTLRCSPRSGDLSVYWYQQSLDQGLQFLIQYYNGEERAKGNILERFSAQQFPDLHSELNLSSLELGDSALYFCASSVEGHSYEQYFGPGTRLTVT.

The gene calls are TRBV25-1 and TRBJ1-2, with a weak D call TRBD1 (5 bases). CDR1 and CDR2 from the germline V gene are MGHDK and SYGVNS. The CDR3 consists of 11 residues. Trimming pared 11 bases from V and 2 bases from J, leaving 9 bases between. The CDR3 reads CAWDLNYGYTF. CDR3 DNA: TGTGCCTGGGACCTAAACTATGGCTACACCTTC.

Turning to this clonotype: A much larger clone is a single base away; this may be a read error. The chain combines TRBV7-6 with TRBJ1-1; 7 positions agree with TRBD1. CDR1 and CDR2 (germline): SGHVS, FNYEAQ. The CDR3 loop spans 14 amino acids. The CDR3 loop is CASSSGGRITEASF. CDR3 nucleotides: TGTGCCAGCAGCTCAGGGGGGCGGATCACTGAAGCTTCCTTT.

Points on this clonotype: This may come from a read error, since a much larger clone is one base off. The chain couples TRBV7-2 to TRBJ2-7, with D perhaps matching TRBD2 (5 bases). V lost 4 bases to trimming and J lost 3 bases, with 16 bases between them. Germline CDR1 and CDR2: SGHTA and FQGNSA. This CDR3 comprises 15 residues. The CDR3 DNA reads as TGTGCCAGCAGCTCCTTCTCTAGCTGGAGCTACGAGCAGTACTTC. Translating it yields CASSSFSSWSYEQYF.

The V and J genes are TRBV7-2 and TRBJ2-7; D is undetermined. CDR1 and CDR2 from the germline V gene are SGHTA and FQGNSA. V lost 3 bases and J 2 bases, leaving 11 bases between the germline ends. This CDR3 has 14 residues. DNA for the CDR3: TGTGCCAGCAGCTTCCGGCGCGGACCCTACGAGCAGTACTTC. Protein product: CASSFRRGPYEQYF. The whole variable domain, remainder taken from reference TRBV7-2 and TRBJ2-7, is GAGVSQSPSNKVTEKGKDVELRCDPISGHTALYWYRQSLGQGLEFLIYFQGNSAPDKSGLPSDRFSAERTGGSVSTLTIQRTQQEDSAVYLCASSFRRGPYEQYFGPGTRLTVT.

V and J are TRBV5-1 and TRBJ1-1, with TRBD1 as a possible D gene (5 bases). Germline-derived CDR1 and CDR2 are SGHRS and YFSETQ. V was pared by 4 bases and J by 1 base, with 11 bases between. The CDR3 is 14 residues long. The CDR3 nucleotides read TGCGCCAGCAGCGTGGGACGCTGGAACACTGAAGCTTTCTTT. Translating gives CASSVGRWNTEAFF.

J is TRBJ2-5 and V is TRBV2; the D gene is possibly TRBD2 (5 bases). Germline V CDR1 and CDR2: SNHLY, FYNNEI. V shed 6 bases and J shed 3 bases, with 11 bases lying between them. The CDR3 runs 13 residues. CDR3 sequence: CASRAREEETQYF. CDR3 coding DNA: TGTGCCAGCAGGGCACGGGAAGAAGAGACCCAGTACTTC.

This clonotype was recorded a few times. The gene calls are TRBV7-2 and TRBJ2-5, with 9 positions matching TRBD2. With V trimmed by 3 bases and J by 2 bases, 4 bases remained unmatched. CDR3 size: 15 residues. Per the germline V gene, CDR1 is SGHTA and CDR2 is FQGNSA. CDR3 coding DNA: TGTGCCAGCAGCTTTACGCTAGCGGGACAAGAGACCCAGTACTTC. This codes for CASSFTLAGQETQYF.